The 7 T cell receptor beta chains given below trace back to one sample, sequenced in a study of CD8 T cells in ankylosing spondylitis. From the 5' RACE reads, TCRdb called clonotypes with MiXCR, one entry per CDR3 protein. The top ten hold 4% to 5% of the sample, which has roughly 240,000 distinct CDR3 sequences, under 8.5% seen once. Sample: blood, either unsorted or a sorted T cell fraction (not recorded which). Receptors originate from a female donor with ankylosing spondylitis or in good health (not recorded which).

This clonotype has at least ten counts. The chain employs TRBV30 and TRBJ2-3; 8 nucleotides align to TRBD2. V dropped 5 bases and J dropped 4; count of bases not matched to a gene: 5. Germline lookup yields CDR1 GTSNPN and CDR2 SVGIG (reference sequence). This CDR3 spans 13 amino acids. CDR3 sequence reads: CAWSSLAADTQYF. The CDR3 nucleotides read TGTGCCTGGTCCTCACTAGCGGCAGATACGCAGTATTTT.

This clonotype was seen many times. The gene calls are TRBV29-1 and TRBJ2-2; 12 bases agree with TRBD2. The CDR3 contains 18 residues. V was clipped by 0 bases and J by 6 bases; unmatched bases: 11. The germline V gene has CDR1 SQVTM and CDR2 ANQGSEA. The DNA of the CDR3 is TGCAGCGTTGAAGACCGTGGACTAGCGGGACGGAGTGCCGGGGAGCTGTTTTTT. Encoded protein: CSVEDRGLAGRSAGELFF.

This clonotype was seen more than once but under ten times. Just one base apart from a much larger clone, this may be a read error. The rearrangement joins TRBV9 to TRBJ2-5; TRBD1 is a possible D gene (6 bases). Per the germline V gene, CDR1 is SGDLS and CDR2 is YYNGEE. This CDR3 has 15 amino acids. The CDR3 loop reads CVSSVGPTGKETQYF. CDR3 DNA: TGTGTCAGCAGCGTAGGGCCGACAGGCAAAGAGACCCAGTACTTC.

This clonotype was detected many times. CDR3 sequence: CASGTRGELFF. DNA of the CDR3: TGTGCCAGCGGGACTCGAGGGGAGCTGTTTTTT. The chain couples TRBV2 to TRBJ2-2; D may be TRBD2 (6 bases). Trimming stripped 8 bases from V and 8 bases from J, with 9 bases between. This CDR3 contains 11 residues. In germline, CDR1 is SNHLY, CDR2 FYNNEI.

V usage is TRBV7-9 and J usage is TRBJ2-1; 7 bases are shared with TRBD1. Germline-derived CDR1 and CDR2 are SEHNR and FQNEAQ (reference sequence). The CDR3 consists of 15 residues. CDR3 loop: CVTTGVRGGQNEQFF. Written as DNA, the CDR3 is TGTGTCACTACAGGGGTGCGTGGTGGTCAGAATGAGCAGTTCTTC.

This clonotype has a count of ten or more. V is TRBV10-3 and J is TRBJ1-2, with 9 bases fitting TRBD1. Trimming cost V 5 bases and J 3 bases; bases outside gene matches: 1. The CDR3 has 13 residues. CDR1 and CDR2 (germline): ENHRY, SYGVKD. The CDR3 nucleotides read TGTGCCATCAGTCGACAGGGGGACTATGGCTACACCTTC. It specifies CAISRQGDYGYTF.

This clonotype occurred many times. This rearrangement joins TRBV7-8 to TRBJ2-7; TRBD1 agrees at 8 bases. There are 16 residues in the CDR3. Losses at the gene ends were 5 bases for V and 1 base for J; bases not matched to a gene: 10. Germline V gives CDR1 SGHVS, CDR2 FQNEAQ. The CDR3 bases are TGTGCCAGCAGCCCCAGGACAGGGCAGGGTTCCTACGAGCAGTACTTC. Translation: CASSPRTGQGSYEQYF.